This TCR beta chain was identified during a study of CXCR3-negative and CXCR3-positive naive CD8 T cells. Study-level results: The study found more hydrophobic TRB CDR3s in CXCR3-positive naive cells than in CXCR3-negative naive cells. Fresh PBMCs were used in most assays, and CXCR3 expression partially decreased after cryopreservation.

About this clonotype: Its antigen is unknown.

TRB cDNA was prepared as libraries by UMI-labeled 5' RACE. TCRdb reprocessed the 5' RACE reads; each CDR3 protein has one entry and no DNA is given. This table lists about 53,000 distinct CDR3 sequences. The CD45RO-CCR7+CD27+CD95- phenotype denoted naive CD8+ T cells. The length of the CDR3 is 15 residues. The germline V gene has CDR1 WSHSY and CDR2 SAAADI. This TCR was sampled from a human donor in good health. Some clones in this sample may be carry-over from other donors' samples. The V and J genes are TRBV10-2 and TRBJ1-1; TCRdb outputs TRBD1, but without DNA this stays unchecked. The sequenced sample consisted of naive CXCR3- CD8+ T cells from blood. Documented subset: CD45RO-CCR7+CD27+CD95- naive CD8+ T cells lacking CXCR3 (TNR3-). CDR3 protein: CASSDWGSGNTEAFF.